The present T cell receptor (beta chain) was sequenced within a study of preoperative IRX-2 immunotherapy in early breast cancer. Treatment in this sample: preoperative locoregional IRX-2 cytokine immunotherapy. This phase Ib study tested locoregional IRX-2 cytokine immunotherapy given before surgery. This table comes from immunoSEQ multiplex PCR, and its TCRdb copy is limited to in-frame clones, with some not included. The sample records around 88,000 clones, 70% to 90% being singletons. The sequence was collected from a human donor with breast cancer. The source was tumor tissue, collected after IRX-2 immunotherapy.

CDR3 bases: TGTGCCAGCAGACCTCGGGTGGAGTCCTACGAGCAGTACTTC. Translating gives CASRPRVESYEQYF. The rearrangement links TRBV6-8 to TRBJ2-7; D not resolved. CDR3 length: 14 amino acids. In germline, CDR1 is MNHGY, CDR2 SAAAGT. The V gene lost 6 bases and the J gene lost 1 base, with 13 bases spanning the gap.